These 14 T cell receptor beta chains came from one sample sequenced in a study of long-term antiretroviral therapy in people with HIV. Researchers ran immunoSEQ v3.0 at survey level. Here immunoSEQ multiplex PCR was the method, and the copy in TCRdb shows in-frame clones only, minus some. The table has roughly 20,000 clones, less than 95% seen once. The sample was unsorted PBMCs, taken nearly 4.5 years before starting antiretroviral therapy. Every receptor here comes from a woman in her twenties or thirties with HIV.

The rearrangement links TRBV19 to TRBJ1-1, with 8 bases fitting TRBD1. Trimming removed 8 bases from V and 4 bases from J; junction bases left unmatched: 12. Germline V lookup: CDR1 LNHDA, CDR2 SQIVND (reference sequence). The CDR3 is 15 amino acids. In DNA form, the CDR3 reads TGTGCCAGTTATCACTCGGACAGGGAGGGCACTGAAGCTTTCTTT. This codes for CASYHSDREGTEAFF.

This chain uses TRBV27 with TRBJ1-2; D is perhaps TRBD1 (5 bases). With 2 bases removed from V and 5 bases from J, the gap between germline ends came to 9 bases. The CDR3 contains 13 residues. CDR1 MNHEY and CDR2 SMNVEV come from the germline V gene (reference sequence). CDR3 coding DNA: TGTGCCAGCAGTTTAGGCAGGGAATATGGCTACACCTTC. It is translated as CASSLGREYGYTF.

The J gene is TRBJ2-2, the V gene TRBV29-1; 12 bases are a match to TRBD2. Germline trimming cut 4 bases from V and 1 base from J; bases unmatched to any gene: 7. This CDR3 comprises 17 residues. Germline assignment: CDR1 SQVTM and CDR2 ANQGSEA. The CDR3 nucleotides are TGCAGCGTTGGGGGTCTAGCGGGGGGGTTGAACACCGGGGAGCTGTTTTTT. This encodes CSVGGLAGGLNTGELFF.

The chain uses TRBV9 and TRBJ2-1; D is possibly TRBD1 or TRBD2 (6 bases each). This CDR3 spans 14 amino acids. Germline CDR1 and CDR2: SGDLS and YYNGEE. V gave up 4 bases and J gave up 8 bases, with 16 bases separating them. CDR3 nucleotide sequence: TGTGCCAGCAGCCCCCGTTTGGGGGGCGATGAGCAGTTCTTC. Its protein product is CASSPRLGGDEQFF.

The rearrangement joins TRBV5-6 to TRBJ1-1, with D unclear. Germline V gene lookup returns CDR1 SGHDT and CDR2 YYEEEE. The CDR3 is made up of 13 amino acids. The germline V and J ends were trimmed by 1 base and 0 bases, with 4 bases remaining between them. CDR3 amino acids: CASSLTVNTEAFF. DNA for the CDR3: TGTGCCAGCAGCTTGACAGTGAACACTGAAGCTTTCTTT.

This rearrangement joins TRBV7-2 to TRBJ1-2; D is ambiguous. The germline CDR1 and CDR2 sequences are SGHTA and FQGNSA. Trimming shortened V by 2 bases and J by 0 bases, and 10 bases separated the two germline ends. The CDR3 has 15 amino acids. Written as DNA, the CDR3 is TGTGCCAGCAGCTTATACGCATCGGCTAACTATGGCTACACCTTC. It translates to CASSLYASANYGYTF.

V is TRBV19 and J is TRBJ1-5, with D possibly matching TRBD1 (5 bases). From germline, CDR1 is LNHDA and CDR2 SQIVND (reference sequence). CDR3 size: 14 residues. With 5 bases removed from V and 3 bases from J, the gap between germline ends came to 11 bases. This CDR3 is CASSETAYNQPQHF. For the CDR3, the DNA is TGTGCCAGTAGTGAGACAGCCTACAATCAGCCCCAGCATTTT.

This clone is a singleton in its sample. V and J are TRBV5-4 and TRBJ2-1, with D perhaps TRBD1 or TRBD2 (7 bases each). This CDR3 is 16 amino acids long. In germline, CDR1 is SGHNT, CDR2 YYREEE (reference sequence). V was shortened by 4 bases and J by 7 bases, with 21 bases between the two germline ends. The CDR3 sequence is CASSIQTGEGRNEQFF. The CDR3 DNA sequence: TGTGCCAGCAGCATTCAAACAGGGGAGGGGAGAAATGAGCAGTTCTTC.

J is TRBJ1-2 and V is TRBV18; 12 bases fit TRBD1. J was trimmed by 7 bases and V by 0 bases; bases with no gene match: 6. The CDR3 contains 16 residues. Germline V gene lookup returns CDR1 KGHSH and CDR2 LQKENI. Here the CDR3 reads CASSPPGQGAPGGYTF. The DNA of the CDR3 is TGTGCCAGCTCACCACCGGGACAGGGGGCGCCGGGTGGCTACACCTTC.

V usage is TRBV14 and J usage is TRBJ1-4; D call uncertain. CDR3 size: 15 residues. V lost 4 bases to trimming and J lost 0 bases, with 9 bases between them. Germline values: CDR1 SGHDN, CDR2 FVKESK. The CDR3, as DNA: TGTGCCAGCAGCCGGGCTGCGTCAACTAATGAAAAACTGTTTTTT. Its protein is CASSRAASTNEKLFF.

The chain combines TRBV18 with TRBJ2-3; D is uncertain. The CDR3 has 14 amino acids. Per germline, CDR1 KGHSH and CDR2 LQKENI. Trimming cost V 3 bases and J 4 bases, with 11 bases left between them. The CDR3, as DNA: TGTGCCAGCTCACCGGGTAGGGTGGCAGATACGCAGTATTTT. It translates to CASSPGRVADTQYF.

The CDR3 bases are TGTGCCAGCAGCGTAGCTATGGTCGGCAGGGGATCCGACACTGAAGCTTTCTTT. Translating it yields CASSVAMVGRGSDTEAFF. The chain is built from TRBV9 and TRBJ1-1; maybe TRBD1 (6 bases). There are 18 residues in the CDR3. V shed 0 bases and J shed 3 bases, with 21 bases lying between them. In germline, CDR1 is SGDLS, CDR2 YYNGEE. Based on the CDR3 plus reference TRBV9 and TRBJ1-1, the full variable domain is DSGVTQTPKHLITATGQRVTLRCSPRSGDLSVYWYQQSLDQGLQFLIQYYNGEERAKGNILERFSAQQFPDLHSELNLSSLELGDSALYFCASSVAMVGRGSDTEAFFGQGTRLTVV.

The V gene is TRBV5-1, the J gene TRBJ2-3; the match to TRBD2 covers 8 bases. Trimming removed 4 bases from V and 3 bases from J; junction bases left unmatched: 10. Germline V gives CDR1 SGHRS, CDR2 YFSETQ. CDR3 length: 16 residues. CDR3 DNA sequence: TGCGCCAGCAGCCCCCGGCAGGCGGGGGGAACAGATACGCAGTATTTT. It encodes CASSPRQAGGTDTQYF.

The chain has TRBV4-3 and TRBJ1-4; D remains ambiguous. The V end was cut by 4 bases, the J end by 0 bases, with 12 bases between. The germline V gene encodes CDR1 LGHNA and CDR2 YSLEER. This CDR3 has 16 residues. The CDR3 loop is CASSPQYKSTNEKLFF. DNA of the CDR3: TGCGCCAGCAGCCCCCAGTACAAATCAACTAATGAAAAACTGTTTTTT.